What follows describes a single T cell receptor beta chain. Original handling: Estimation of nucleated cell counts relied on the amplification of reference gene primers. Profiled with immunoSEQ multiplex PCR; TCRdb holds only in-frame clones, not every one. The V and J calls and clone size are taken from that table; D and trimming were inferred from the DNA. The sample shows about 210,000 clones, roughly four fifths of them seen only once. The sample is drawn from a study of blood T cell repertoires in COVID-19. Study-level information: The United States, Italy and Spain supplied acute and convalescent COVID-19 samples.

Germline CDR1 reads SGHAT; CDR2 reads FQNNGV. This CDR3 spans 19 amino acids. V shed 6 bases, J shed 0 bases, and the junction held 15 bases outside the gene matches. Sequencing was performed on peripheral blood. This receptor was taken from a woman aged 35 to 49 with acute or convalescent COVID-19. The J gene is TRBJ1-1, the V gene TRBV11-2; 11 positions match TRBD1. The CDR3, as DNA: TGTGCCAGCAGTCCGGACAGGGGGCTACAATTGGTTTTGAACACTGAAGCTTTCTTT. Encoded protein: CASSPDRGLQLVLNTEAFF.